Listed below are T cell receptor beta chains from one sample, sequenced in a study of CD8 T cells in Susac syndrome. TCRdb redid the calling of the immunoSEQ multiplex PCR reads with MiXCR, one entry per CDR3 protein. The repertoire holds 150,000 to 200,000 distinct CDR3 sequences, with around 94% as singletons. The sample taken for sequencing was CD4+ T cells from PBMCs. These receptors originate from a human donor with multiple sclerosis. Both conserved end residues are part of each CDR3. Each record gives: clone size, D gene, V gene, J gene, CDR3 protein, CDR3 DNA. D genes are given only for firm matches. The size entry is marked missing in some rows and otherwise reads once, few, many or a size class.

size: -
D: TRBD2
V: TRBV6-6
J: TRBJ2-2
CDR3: CASSSTSGGAGELFF
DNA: TGTGCCAGCAGTTCGACTAGCGGTGGCGCCGGGGAGCTGTTTTTT

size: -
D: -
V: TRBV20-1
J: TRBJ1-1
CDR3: CSAPRGGGHKTEAFF
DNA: TGCAGTGCGCCTAGGGGTGGGGGACACAAGACTGAAGCTTTCTTT

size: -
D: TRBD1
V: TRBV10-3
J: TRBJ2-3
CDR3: CATSTGDPQYF
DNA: TGTGCCACGAGCACAGGGGACCCGCAGTATTTT

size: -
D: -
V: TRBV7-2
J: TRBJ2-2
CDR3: CASTPYSGTGELFF
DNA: TGTGCCAGCACTCCGTATAGCGGAACCGGGGAGCTGTTTTTT

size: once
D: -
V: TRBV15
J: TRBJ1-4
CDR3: CATSRLLTNEKLFF
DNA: TGTGCCACCAGCAGGCTTCTCACTAATGAAAAACTGTTTTTT

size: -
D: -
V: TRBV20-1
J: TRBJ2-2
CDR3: CSARDIERAWTGELFF
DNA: TGCAGTGCTAGAGATATTGAGCGGGCTTGGACCGGGGAGCTGTTTTTT

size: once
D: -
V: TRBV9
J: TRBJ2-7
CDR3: CASSPSPPRSYEQYF
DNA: TGTGCCAGCAGCCCCAGCCCCCCGAGGAGCTACGAGCAGTACTTC

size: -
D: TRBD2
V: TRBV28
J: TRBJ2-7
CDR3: CASSVNPGLAGGF
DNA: TGTGCCAGCAGCGTCAATCCGGGACTAGCGGGAGGATTC

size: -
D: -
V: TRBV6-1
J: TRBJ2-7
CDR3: CASKGEIGAYEQYF
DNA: TGTGCCAGCAAAGGGGAGATTGGTGCCTACGAGCAGTACTTC

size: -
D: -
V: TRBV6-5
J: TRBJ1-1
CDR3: CASNGGAEAFF
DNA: TGTGCCAGCAATGGCGGCGCTGAAGCTTTCTTT

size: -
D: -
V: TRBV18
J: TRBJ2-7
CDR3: CASSPPIGLGEQYF
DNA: TGTGCCAGCTCACCGCCCATCGGGCTCGGCGAGCAGTACTTC

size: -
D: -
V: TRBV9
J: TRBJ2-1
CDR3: CASSVSSNGNEQFF
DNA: TGTGCCAGCAGCGTGTCCAGCAATGGTAATGAGCAGTTCTTC

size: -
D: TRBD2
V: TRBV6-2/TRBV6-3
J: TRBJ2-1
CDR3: CASNPGLAGAGEQFF
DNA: TGTGCCAGCAACCCGGGACTAGCGGGAGCAGGGGAGCAGTTCTTC

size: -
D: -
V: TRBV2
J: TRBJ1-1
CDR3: CASDRENTEAFF
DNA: TGTGCCAGCGATCGGGAGAACACTGAAGCTTTCTTT

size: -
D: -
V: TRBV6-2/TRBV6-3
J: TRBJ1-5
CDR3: CASVQFGNQPQHF
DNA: TGTGCCAGCGTACAGTTCGGAAATCAGCCCCAGCATTTT

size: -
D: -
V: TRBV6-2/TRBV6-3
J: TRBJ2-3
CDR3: CASSFPDTQYF
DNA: TGTGCCAGCAGTTTCCCCGATACGCAGTATTTT

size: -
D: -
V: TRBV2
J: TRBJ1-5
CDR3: CASSDSNQPQHF
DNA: TGTGCCAGCAGCGATAGCAATCAGCCCCAGCATTTT

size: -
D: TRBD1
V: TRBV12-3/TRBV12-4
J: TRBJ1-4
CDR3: CASTPLPGQGSFVEEKLFF
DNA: TGTGCCAGCACCCCACTCCCGGGACAGGGATCCTTCGTAGAGGAAAAACTGTTTTTT

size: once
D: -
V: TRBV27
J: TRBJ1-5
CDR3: CASRKQGNQPQHF
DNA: TGTGCCAGCAGGAAACAGGGCAATCAGCCCCAGCATTTT

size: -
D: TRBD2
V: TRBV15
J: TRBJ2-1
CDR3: CATSSPVAGVRYEQFF
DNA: TGTGCCACCAGCTCCCCAGTTGCGGGAGTCCGCTATGAGCAGTTCTTC

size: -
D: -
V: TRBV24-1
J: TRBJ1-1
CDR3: CATSDVYKGTGVFF
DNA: TGTGCCACCAGTGACGTCTACAAAGGGACTGGCGTTTTCTTT

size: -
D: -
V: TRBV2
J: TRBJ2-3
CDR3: CASRPVTDTQYF
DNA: TGTGCCAGCCGGCCGGTCACAGATACGCAGTATTTT

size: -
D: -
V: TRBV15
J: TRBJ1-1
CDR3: CATSRQATEAFF
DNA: TGTGCCACCAGCCGACAGGCCACTGAAGCTTTCTTT

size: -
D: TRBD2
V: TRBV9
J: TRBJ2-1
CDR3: CASSVTGTSDEQFF
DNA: TGTGCCAGCAGCGTCACCGGGACTAGCGATGAGCAGTTCTTC

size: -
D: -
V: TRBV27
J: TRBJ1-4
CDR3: CASSPDFPRGINEKLFF
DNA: TGTGCCAGCAGTCCCGACTTCCCCAGGGGTATTAATGAAAAACTGTTTTTT

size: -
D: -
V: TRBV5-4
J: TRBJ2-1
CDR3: CASSLVGEAEQFF
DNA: TGTGCCAGCAGCTTGGTGGGGGAGGCTGAGCAGTTCTTC

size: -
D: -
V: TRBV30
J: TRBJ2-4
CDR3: CACAQPGDIQYF
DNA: TGTGCCTGCGCCCAACCCGGGGACATTCAGTACTTC

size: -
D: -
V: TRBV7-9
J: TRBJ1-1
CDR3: CASRSTERHSVFF
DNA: TGTGCCAGCAGATCGACAGAGCGTCACAGTGTTTTCTTT

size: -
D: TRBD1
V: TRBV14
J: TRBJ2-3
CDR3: CASSHLGTGVFTDTQYF
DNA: TGTGCCAGCAGCCACCTCGGGACAGGGGTCTTCACAGATACGCAGTATTTT

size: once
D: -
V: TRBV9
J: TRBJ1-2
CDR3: CASSPPGAVSYGYTF
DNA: TGTGCCAGCAGCCCTCCGGGCGCAGTCTCCTATGGCTACACCTTC

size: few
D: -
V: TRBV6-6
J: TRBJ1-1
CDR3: CASSYGMNTEAFF
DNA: TGTGCCAGCAGTTACGGCATGAACACTGAAGCTTTCTTT

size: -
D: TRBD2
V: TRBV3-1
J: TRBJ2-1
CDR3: CASSPLLRWTSGSGRNEQFF
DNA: TGTGCCAGCAGCCCCCTCCTAAGGTGGACTAGCGGGAGTGGTCGGAATGAGCAGTTCTTC